A single sample gave rise to the 22 T cell receptor beta chains below, sequenced in a study of neoadjuvant anti-PD-1 for oral cavity cancer. The time point here: after neoadjuvant nivolumab, at surgical resection. The protocol was immunoSEQ multiplex PCR, while the TCRdb copy is restricted to in-frame clones and leaves out a portion. The data show about 14,000 clones, approximately 70% seen once. This sample comprised PBMCs, obtained after nivolumab (anti-PD-1) treatment. These receptors all come from a person between 40 and 85 years old with oral cavity squamous cell carcinoma.

The V gene is TRBV6-5, the J gene TRBJ1-5, with 9 bases matching TRBD1. The V gene's germline CDR1 is MNHEY and CDR2 SVGAGI. Trimming took 6 bases from V and 7 from J; bases not matched to a gene: 10. The CDR3 spans 15 residues. CDR3 sequence: CASSPTGQGIQPQHF. CDR3 coding DNA: TGTGCCAGCAGCCCCACCGGACAGGGGATCCAGCCCCAGCATTTT.

The chain couples TRBV7-3 to TRBJ2-1; D perhaps matches TRBD1 (6 bases). V shed 4 bases and J shed 9 bases, with 10 bases lying between them. The V gene's germline CDR1 is SGHTA and CDR2 FQGTGA. The CDR3 consists of 12 residues. DNA for the CDR3: TGTGCCAGCAGCTCGCAGGGGTCTGAGCAGTTCTTC. This sequence encodes CASSSQGSEQFF. The full variable domain, in which reference TRBV7-3 and TRBJ2-1 provide the parts outside the CDR3, is GAGVSQTPSNKVTEKGKYVELRCDPISGHTALYWYRQSLGQGPEFLIYFQGTGAADDSGLPNDRFFAVRPEGSVSTLKIQRTERGDSAVYLCASSSQGSEQFFGPGTRLTVL.

In this sample, this clone turned up once. V and J are TRBV18 and TRBJ2-7; maybe TRBD1 (6 bases). CDR1 is KGHSH and CDR2 is LQKENI in the germline V gene. The V gene lost 0 bases and the J gene lost 2 bases, with 8 bases spanning the gap. This CDR3 comprises 14 residues. DNA of the CDR3: TGTGCCAGCTCACCACCCGACAGGCCCTACGAGCAGTACTTC. Its protein product is CASSPPDRPYEQYF.

This clone was seen a few times. This sequence joins TRBV5-4 and TRBJ1-2, with 10 bases matching TRBD1. This CDR3 is 13 amino acids long. J gave up 7 bases and V 5 bases, and 5 bases lay outside the gene matches. Per the germline V gene, CDR1 is SGHNT and CDR2 is YYREEE (reference sequence). CDR3 nucleotide sequence: TGTGCCAGCAGAACCGGGACAGGGGTTGGCTACACCTTC. It yields the protein CASRTGTGVGYTF.

The chain joins TRBV28 to TRBJ2-7; TRBD1 aligns across 9 bases. CDR1 MDHEN and CDR2 SYDVKM come from the germline V gene. The junction had 5 bases not matched to a gene; V was cut back by 4 bases and J by 4 bases. The CDR3 extends over 14 amino acids. This CDR3 reads CASSSTGGGYEQYF. In nucleotides, the CDR3 is TGTGCCAGCAGTTCCACAGGGGGCGGGTACGAGCAGTACTTC.

The chain links TRBV6-6 to TRBJ1-2; 8 nucleotides align to TRBD1. The CDR3 consists of 15 residues. V lost 5 bases, J lost 4 bases, and 9 bases stayed unmatched. Germline V gene sequence: CDR1 MNHNY, CDR2 SVGAGI (reference sequence). The CDR3 reads CASSPPDRGPYGYTF. The CDR3 nucleotides read TGTGCCAGCAGTCCCCCCGACAGGGGTCCCTATGGCTACACCTTC.

The chain employs TRBV4-1 and TRBJ2-7; D gene ambiguous. The CDR3 totals 14 residues. Between the trimmed V and J ends, which lost 1 base and 3 bases, there was a span of 10 bases. From germline, CDR1 is MGHRA and CDR2 YSYEKL. This CDR3 reads CASSQVVDGYEQYF. DNA of the CDR3: TGCGCCAGCAGCCAAGTGGTTGACGGCTACGAGCAGTACTTC.

The chain combines TRBV5-1 with TRBJ2-2; TRBD2 might be the D (5 bases). Germline-derived CDR1 and CDR2 are SGHRS and YFSETQ. Trimming took 6 bases from V and 4 from J, leaving 13 bases between them. The CDR3 totals 14 residues. The DNA of the CDR3 is TGCGCCAGCAAGATTGGACTCCCCACCGGGGAGCTGTTTTTT. Its translation is CASKIGLPTGELFF.

This chain joins TRBV7-2 and TRBJ2-3; D unclear. The CDR3 has 11 residues. Germline assignment: CDR1 SGHTA and CDR2 FQGNSA. V was clipped by 4 bases and J by 6 bases, with 5 bases between them. The CDR3 nucleotides are TGTGCCAGCAGCTGGAAGGATACGCAGTATTTT. Translated: CASSWKDTQYF. Variable domain in full (rest from reference TRBV7-2 and TRBJ2-3): GAGVSQSPSNKVTEKGKDVELRCDPISGHTALYWYRQSLGQGLEFLIYFQGNSAPDKSGLPSDRFSAERTGGSVSTLTIQRTQQEDSAVYLCASSWKDTQYFGPGTRLTVL.

V is TRBV7-2 and J is TRBJ1-5; 9 nucleotides align to TRBD1. The CDR3 has 13 residues. After removal of 10 bases from V and 7 bases from J, the junction contained 8 bases not matched to a gene. CDR1 SGHTA and CDR2 FQGNSA come from the germline V gene. The CDR3 loop reads CATADRGGQPQHF. The CDR3 nucleotides are TGTGCCACCGCGGACAGGGGAGGCCAGCCCCAGCATTTT.

The chain carries TRBV7-3 and TRBJ2-2; 11 nucleotides line up with TRBD1. The CDR3 totals 15 residues. CDR1 is SGHTA and CDR2 is FQGTGA in the germline V gene. With 5 bases clipped from V and 4 bases from J, the junction kept 3 bases outside the gene matches. DNA of the CDR3: TGTGCCAGCAGCGCAGGGACAGGGGGCACCGGGGAGCTGTTTTTT. Amino acids: CASSAGTGGTGELFF.

This chain connects TRBV11-1 to TRBJ2-3, with unresolved D. CDR1 and CDR2 from the germline V gene are SGHAT and FQDESV (reference sequence). The CDR3 has 11 residues. V was shortened by 1 base and J by 5 bases, with 1 base between the two germline ends. The CDR3 coding sequence is TGTGCCAGCAGCTTAGGAGATACGCAGTATTTT. Translating it yields CASSLGDTQYF.

V is TRBV2 and J is TRBJ2-3, with D possibly being TRBD1 (5 bases). CDR1 and CDR2 (germline): SNHLY, FYNNEI. The CDR3 has 14 residues. V lost 0 bases and J 4 bases, leaving 8 bases between the germline ends. The DNA for the CDR3 is TGTGCCAGCAGTGAAGCTGGCAGGGCAGATACGCAGTATTTT. Encoded protein: CASSEAGRADTQYF.

The genes are TRBV18 and TRBJ2-7; 9 bases are shared with TRBD1. This CDR3 comprises 13 residues. The germline CDR1 and CDR2 sequences are KGHSH and LQKENI. Trimming cost V 7 bases and J 5 bases; bases outside gene matches: 6. The CDR3: CASYEGQGNEQYF. In DNA, the CDR3 is TGTGCCAGCTACGAAGGACAGGGGAACGAGCAGTACTTC.

The J gene is TRBJ1-5, the V gene TRBV4-1; no reliable D call. Germline CDR1 reads MGHRA; CDR2 reads YSYEKL. The CDR3 extends over 14 amino acids. The V gene lost 1 base and the J gene lost 1 base, with 5 bases spanning the gap. CDR3 nucleotide sequence: TGCGCCAGCAGCCAAGCTGCGAGCAATCAGCCCCAGCATTTT. Translation gives CASSQAASNQPQHF.

This clone has only a few counts. The CDR3 DNA follows: TGTGCCATCAGTGATGTTGTCGGGGAGCTGTTTTTT. This translates into CAISDVVGELFF. The J gene is TRBJ2-2, the V gene TRBV10-3; D is unclear. The CDR3 spans 12 residues. Germline CDR1 reads ENHRY; CDR2 reads SYGVKD. The germline V and J ends were trimmed by 3 bases and 7 bases, with 6 bases remaining between them.

This clone was recorded a few times. J is TRBJ2-7 and V is TRBV19; TRBD1 matches 8 bases. Unmatched junction bases numbered 9, after V lost 5 bases and J lost 3 bases. CDR1 is LNHDA and CDR2 is SQIVND in the germline V gene (reference sequence). The CDR3 has 15 amino acids. In nucleotides, the CDR3 is TGTGCCAGTAGTTTTGCGGCAGGGGGCCACTACGAGCAGTACTTC. Protein sequence: CASSFAAGGHYEQYF.

The V gene is TRBV7-9, the J gene TRBJ1-2; TRBD1 matches at 7 bases. The length of the CDR3 is 15 residues. Germline V gene data show CDR1 as SEHNR and CDR2 as FQNEAQ (reference sequence). The J segment lost 8 bases and the V segment lost 4 bases, leaving 13 bases of the junction unmatched. CDR3 in DNA: TGTGCCAGCAGCTCCCTACCGACAGGGTTGAAGGGCTACACCTTC. Protein product: CASSSLPTGLKGYTF. Based on the CDR3 plus reference TRBV7-9 and TRBJ1-2, the full variable domain is DTGVSQNPRHKITKRGQNVTFRCDPISEHNRLYWYRQTLGQGPEFLTYFQNEAQLEKSRLLSDRFSAERPKGSFSTLEIQRTEQGDSAMYLCASSSLPTGLKGYTFGSGTRLTVV.

This sequence joins TRBV6-6 and TRBJ1-5, with 7 bases aligning to TRBD1. In germline, CDR1 is MNHNY, CDR2 SVGAGI (reference sequence). This CDR3 region has 15 residues. V shed 6 bases, J shed 4 bases, and the junction held 9 bases outside the gene matches. Written as DNA, the CDR3 is TGTGCCAGCAGACCCGGGACAGAGATTAATCAGCCCCAGCATTTT. Translated, it gives CASRPGTEINQPQHF.

This chain connects TRBV11-2 to TRBJ2-1; TRBD1 might be the D (5 bases). V lost 6 bases and J lost 0, with 9 bases in between. Germline V gene data show CDR1 as SGHAT and CDR2 as FQNNGV. The CDR3 is made up of 14 amino acids. CDR3 in amino acids: CASRGQGSYNEQFF. The CDR3 coding sequence is TGTGCCAGCAGGGGCCAGGGCTCCTACAATGAGCAGTTCTTC.

CDR3 bases: TGTGCCAGCAGTTCACAGGGGACTAATGAAAAACTGTTTTTT. It yields the protein CASSSQGTNEKLFF. This chain uses TRBV6-1 with TRBJ1-4, with 7 nucleotides matching TRBD1. The CDR3 consists of 14 residues. CDR1 and CDR2 (germline): MNHNS, SASEGT. V shed 5 bases and J 2 bases; nucleotides not matched to a gene: 2.

V usage is TRBV7-8 and J usage is TRBJ2-5, with 7 bases aligning to TRBD1. The trim removed 5 bases at V and 2 bases at J, leaving 23 bases unmatched. The V gene's germline CDR1 is SGHVS and CDR2 FQNEAQ. The CDR3 is 20 amino acids. In DNA form, the CDR3 reads TGTGCCAGCAGCCCTATAAATACTCCGGGACAGTTCAACACGCAAGAGACCCAGTACTTC. As protein: CASSPINTPGQFNTQETQYF.